A single sample is the source of the 18 T cell receptor beta chains below, sequenced in a study of cytomegalovirus exposure and HLA in healthy donors. The PCR contained 60 Vbeta and 13 Jbeta primers. Using immunoSEQ multiplex PCR, the repertoire was profiled, and TCRdb retains in-frame clones only, with some absent. The sample comprises fewer than 150,000 clones, around 82% of which are singletons, and more than 0.95% rests with the top ten. The sample was PBMCs. Every receptor here comes from a man aged 50-59 years in good health and CMV-seronegative.

This chain links TRBV6-6 with TRBJ2-1; D is possibly TRBD2 (5 bases). The CDR3 is 15 amino acids. Germline CDR1 MNHNY, CDR2 SVGAGI (reference sequence). Between the trimmed V and J ends, which lost 4 bases and 8 bases, there was a span of 18 bases. The CDR3 region has the DNA TGTGCCAGCAGTTCCCGCTTAGAGGGAAGTGATGAGCAGTTCTTC. It yields the protein CASSSRLEGSDEQFF.

The chain joins TRBV18 to TRBJ1-1; 7 nucleotides match TRBD1. This CDR3 contains 15 residues. Trimming removed 3 bases from V and 0 bases from J; junction bases left unmatched: 4. Germline values: CDR1 KGHSH, CDR2 LQKENI. The CDR3 loop reads CASSPRTGLNTEAFF. The CDR3 DNA sequence: TGTGCCAGCTCACCGAGGACAGGTTTGAACACTGAAGCTTTCTTT.

This clone came up a few times. Within the sample, other DNA sequences also encode this same CDR3. The chain joins TRBV6-6 to TRBJ2-7; D perhaps matches TRBD1 (6 bases). In germline, CDR1 is MNHNY, CDR2 SVGAGI (reference sequence). The CDR3 totals 12 residues. V was pared by 6 bases and J by 2 bases, with 8 bases between. The CDR3 nucleotides read TGTGCCAGCAGCTCAGGGGCCTACGAGCAGTACTTC. It yields the protein CASSSGAYEQYF.

The J gene is TRBJ1-2, the V gene TRBV28, with TRBD1 matching over 9 bases. Germline V gene lookup returns CDR1 MDHEN and CDR2 SYDVKM. This CDR3 has 17 residues. Trimming cost V 6 bases and J 7 bases; bases outside gene matches: 18. Here the CDR3 DNA reads TGTGCCAGCAGATCTACCTCCGGGACAGGGTGGTTCGGTGGCTACACCTTC. The encoded protein is CASRSTSGTGWFGGYTF.

CDR3 residues: CASSLTTGGIVGYTF. The CDR3 bases are TGTGCCAGCAGCTTAACCACAGGGGGGATAGTTGGCTACACCTTC. The chain joins TRBV7-2 to TRBJ1-2; 8 bases match TRBD1. This CDR3 is 15 amino acids long. The trim removed 2 bases at V and 7 bases at J, leaving 9 bases unmatched. The germline V gene has CDR1 SGHTA and CDR2 FQGNSA.

A few counts support this clone. The J gene is TRBJ1-1, the V gene TRBV18; TRBD1 aligns across 12 bases. V was pared by 2 bases and J by 3 bases, with 7 bases of the junction left unmatched. From germline, CDR1 is KGHSH and CDR2 LQKENI. There are 17 residues in the CDR3. CDR3 coding DNA: TGTGCCAGCTCACCATCCGGGACAGGGGGCTTCTACACTGAAGCTTTCTTT. The encoded protein is CASSPSGTGGFYTEAFF.

This chain joins TRBV7-9 and TRBJ1-4; 11 positions agree with TRBD1. Germline loops: CDR1 SEHNR, CDR2 FQNEAQ (reference sequence). The CDR3 runs to 17 residues. The V segment lost 1 base and the J segment 7 bases; nucleotides outside the gene matches: 8. CDR3 bases: TGTGCCAGCAGCTTAGGAGGCGGACAGGGGGCTAGTGAAAAACTGTTTTTT. Translating gives CASSLGGGQGASEKLFF.

The table lists this clone with a few counts. The chain has TRBV27 and TRBJ2-1; the match to TRBD2 covers 10 bases. The V segment lost 4 bases and the J segment 9 bases; nucleotides outside the gene matches: 12. CDR3 length: 16 amino acids. Germline V CDR1 and CDR2: MNHEY, SMNVEV (reference sequence). CDR3: CASSYGLAGARSEQFF. DNA of the CDR3: TGTGCCAGCAGTTATGGGCTAGCGGGGGCCCGGAGTGAGCAGTTCTTC.

This clone was picked up one time. This sequence joins TRBV11-2 and TRBJ2-1; D perhaps matches TRBD2 (5 bases). CDR3 length: 15 amino acids. V lost 3 bases and J lost 2, with 11 bases in between. The germline V gene has CDR1 SGHAT and CDR2 FQNNGV. CDR3 bases: TGTGCCAGCAGCTTGTTCGGGGTAACCTACAATGAGCAGTTCTTC. It codes for CASSLFGVTYNEQFF.

This rearrangement joins TRBV10-3 to TRBJ2-3, with D possibly TRBD1 on 7 matching bases. Looked up from germline, CDR1 is ENHRY and CDR2 is SYGVKD. V was shortened by 4 bases and J by 2 bases, with 16 bases between the two germline ends. This CDR3 contains 16 residues. CDR3 DNA sequence: TGTGCCATCAGTGGGGGCGGGGACAGTTACACAGATACGCAGTATTTT. It codes for CAISGGGDSYTDTQYF.

The rearrangement links TRBV6-5 to TRBJ2-7, with TRBD1 matching over 10 bases. Trimming cost V 6 bases and J 4 bases; bases outside gene matches: 6. CDR1 is MNHEY, CDR2 SVGAGI, per germline. The CDR3 sequence is 14 residues long. The CDR3 nucleotides are TGTGCCAGCAGCCGACGGGACAGGGGTTACGAGCAGTACTTC. Amino acids: CASSRRDRGYEQYF.

The genes are TRBV2 and TRBJ2-1, with no clear D. CDR1 and CDR2 from the germline V gene are SNHLY and FYNNEI. V gave up 7 bases and J gave up 8 bases, with 15 bases separating them. This CDR3 comprises 13 residues. CDR3 DNA sequence: TGTGCCAGCACTCCCGGAGTTTCTGATGAGCAGTTCTTC. Protein product: CASTPGVSDEQFF.

The V and J genes are TRBV30 and TRBJ1-4; 8 positions agree with TRBD1. Germline V gene sequence: CDR1 GTSNPN, CDR2 SVGIG (reference sequence). The CDR3 is 14 residues long. The V and J ends lost 4 bases and 4 bases, in that order; junction bases with no gene match: 5. This chain's CDR3 is CAWKDRGNNEKLFF. The CDR3 region has the DNA TGTGCCTGGAAAGACAGGGGCAATAATGAAAAACTGTTTTTT.

The V gene is TRBV9, the J gene TRBJ1-1; no clear D gene. The V and J ends lost 3 bases and 3 bases respectively, with 9 bases between them. Looked up from germline, CDR1 is SGDLS and CDR2 is YYNGEE. The CDR3 sequence is 13 residues long. The CDR3: CASSAHGYTEAFF. CDR3 bases: TGTGCCAGCAGCGCCCACGGGTACACTGAAGCTTTCTTT.

This chain connects TRBV7-9 to TRBJ2-3, with 10 bases aligning to TRBD2. Germline-derived CDR1 and CDR2 are SEHNR and FQNEAQ (reference sequence). V gave up 0 bases and J gave up 4 bases; unmatched junction bases: 10. The CDR3 totals 18 residues. CDR3 DNA: TGTGCCAGCAGCTTAGCGCGGGCTAGCGGGAGTGGGGCAGATACGCAGTATTTT. This codes for CASSLARASGSGADTQYF.

In its sample, this clone was seen a few times. The chain recombines TRBV6-5 with TRBJ1-5, with 12 nucleotides matching TRBD1. This CDR3 is built from 14 residues. Germline CDR1 and CDR2: MNHEY and SVGAGI. J lost 4 bases, V lost 6 bases, and 1 base had no gene match. The CDR3 protein is CASRGQGANQPQHF. CDR3 coding DNA: TGTGCCAGCAGGGGACAGGGGGCGAATCAGCCCCAGCATTTT.

The rearrangement joins TRBV5-1 to TRBJ2-6, with 10 bases aligning to TRBD2. CDR3 length: 20 residues. With V trimmed by 7 bases and J by 1 base, 17 bases remained unmatched. The germline V gene encodes CDR1 SGHRS and CDR2 YFSETQ. The chain's CDR3 is CASGRRDSTSGPSGANVLTF. DNA of the CDR3: TGCGCCAGCGGACGAAGGGATTCGACTAGCGGGCCTTCTGGGGCCAACGTCCTGACTTTC.

The V and J genes are TRBV11-2 and TRBJ2-7; 7 bases agree with TRBD2. After removal of 2 bases from V and 1 base from J, the junction contained 2 bases not matched to a gene. The germline gives CDR1 SGHAT, CDR2 FQNNGV. CDR3 length equals 14 residues. This chain's CDR3 is CASSLRAGSYEQYF. The CDR3 bases are TGTGCCAGCAGCTTAAGAGCGGGGTCCTACGAGCAGTACTTC.